Listed below are T cell receptor beta chains from one sample, sequenced in a study of shared clonotypes between healthy human individuals. Libraries were prepared by immunoSEQ multiplex PCR; TCRdb keeps only in-frame clonotypes and omits some of them. The table records under 2,000,000 clones, 85% to 95% of them present only once. Sequencing input: naive CD8+ T cells sorted from blood. The source is a young man in good health. CDR3s include the opening cysteine and the closing phenylalanine or tryptophan. Fields, in order: D gene, J gene, V gene, CDR3 protein. The D gene is left open where the match is weak.

d_call: NA; j_call: TRBJ1-1; v_call: TRBV9; cdr3_aa: CASSPSDRGDTEAFF
d_call: NA; j_call: TRBJ2-3; v_call: TRBV4-3; cdr3_aa: CASSQDAAGADTQYF
d_call: NA; j_call: TRBJ2-2; v_call: TRBV5-6; cdr3_aa: CASSQLYTGELFF
d_call: NA; j_call: TRBJ1-1; v_call: TRBV5-4; cdr3_aa: CASSLDPETHEAFF
d_call: TRBD2; j_call: TRBJ2-7; v_call: TRBV4-1; cdr3_aa: CASSQVVASGRYEQYF
d_call: NA; j_call: TRBJ1-2; v_call: TRBV6-5; cdr3_aa: CASSYSEDSNYGYTF
d_call: NA; j_call: TRBJ1-1; v_call: TRBV4-1; cdr3_aa: CASSQEADRLEAFF
d_call: NA; j_call: TRBJ2-5; v_call: TRBV5-6; cdr3_aa: CASSLARRTRQETQYF
d_call: NA; j_call: TRBJ2-7; v_call: TRBV15; cdr3_aa: CATRGPFGNSYEQYF
d_call: NA; j_call: TRBJ2-1; v_call: TRBV7-9; cdr3_aa: CASSSSKIISYNEQFF
d_call: NA; j_call: TRBJ1-4; v_call: TRBV4-1; cdr3_aa: CASSQRGPMNEKLFF
d_call: TRBD2; j_call: TRBJ2-7; v_call: TRBV4-1; cdr3_aa: CASSQTSDRSYEQYF
d_call: NA; j_call: TRBJ2-3; v_call: TRBV19; cdr3_aa: CASSMGGDTQYF
d_call: TRBD2; j_call: TRBJ2-5; v_call: TRBV6-5; cdr3_aa: CASSYGTSGETQYF
d_call: NA; j_call: TRBJ2-7; v_call: TRBV7-9; cdr3_aa: CASGLVGGNEQYF
d_call: NA; j_call: TRBJ1-1; v_call: TRBV19; cdr3_aa: CASSIGGVPGAFF
d_call: NA; j_call: TRBJ2-7; v_call: TRBV5-6; cdr3_aa: CASSLFGGYEQYF
d_call: NA; j_call: TRBJ1-2; v_call: TRBV18; cdr3_aa: CASSPEGLVNGYTF
d_call: TRBD2; j_call: TRBJ2-3; v_call: TRBV7-9; cdr3_aa: CASSSGLAGGPPNTDTQYF
d_call: TRBD1; j_call: TRBJ1-2; v_call: TRBV4-1; cdr3_aa: CASSQPTGQGREGYGYTF
d_call: NA; j_call: TRBJ2-2; v_call: TRBV4-3; cdr3_aa: CASSQDPLDVTGTGELFF
d_call: NA; j_call: TRBJ2-3; v_call: TRBV6-5; cdr3_aa: CASSYMDGPSTDTQYF
d_call: NA; j_call: TRBJ2-6; v_call: TRBV5-4; cdr3_aa: CASSLTGSGANVLTF
d_call: TRBD1; j_call: TRBJ2-3; v_call: TRBV6-1; cdr3_aa: CASWDSYTDTQYF
d_call: NA; j_call: TRBJ2-7; v_call: TRBV5-4; cdr3_aa: CASSLEGTLGAEQYF
d_call: NA; j_call: TRBJ1-2; v_call: TRBV6-1; cdr3_aa: CASSEGPNYGYTF
d_call: TRBD1; j_call: TRBJ2-7; v_call: TRBV29-1; cdr3_aa: CSVEADRDYEQYF
d_call: NA; j_call: TRBJ2-5; v_call: TRBV4-1; cdr3_aa: CASSHTGTDNYYETQYF
d_call: NA; j_call: TRBJ2-1; v_call: TRBV6-5; cdr3_aa: CASGEYYNEQFF
d_call: NA; j_call: TRBJ1-1; v_call: TRBV7-9; cdr3_aa: CASTRLAWGANTEAFF
d_call: NA; j_call: TRBJ2-7; v_call: TRBV13; cdr3_aa: CASTGGRGHEQYF
d_call: NA; j_call: TRBJ2-7; v_call: TRBV7-9; cdr3_aa: CASSLETLYEQYF
d_call: NA; j_call: TRBJ2-2; v_call: TRBV4-2; cdr3_aa: CASSQYTGELFF
d_call: NA; j_call: TRBJ2-5; v_call: TRBV7-9; cdr3_aa: CASSYAGTGRETQYF
d_call: TRBD2; j_call: TRBJ2-3; v_call: TRBV28; cdr3_aa: CASSPTSGGFPDTQYF
d_call: NA; j_call: TRBJ1-1; v_call: TRBV6-5; cdr3_aa: CASSPQGNTEAFF
d_call: TRBD1; j_call: TRBJ2-7; v_call: TRBV7-9; cdr3_aa: CASSSTSGTASSYEQYF
d_call: NA; j_call: TRBJ1-4; v_call: TRBV27; cdr3_aa: CASSLSLGIGEKLFF
d_call: NA; j_call: TRBJ2-7; v_call: TRBV27; cdr3_aa: CASSTSLLGSAYEQYF
d_call: NA; j_call: TRBJ1-1; v_call: TRBV2; cdr3_aa: CAITGEAFF
d_call: TRBD2; j_call: TRBJ2-7; v_call: TRBV5-5; cdr3_aa: CASSFGLAGAYEQYF
d_call: TRBD1; j_call: TRBJ1-5; v_call: TRBV4-1; cdr3_aa: CASSFGQGANQPQHF
d_call: NA; j_call: TRBJ1-2; v_call: TRBV7-9; cdr3_aa: CASSYSDESGGYTF
d_call: NA; j_call: TRBJ1-2; v_call: TRBV28; cdr3_aa: CATSILRELDYGYTF
d_call: NA; j_call: TRBJ1-1; v_call: TRBV4-1; cdr3_aa: CASSQDRVNTEAFF
d_call: TRBD2; j_call: TRBJ2-1; v_call: TRBV9; cdr3_aa: CASSAGTSEQFF